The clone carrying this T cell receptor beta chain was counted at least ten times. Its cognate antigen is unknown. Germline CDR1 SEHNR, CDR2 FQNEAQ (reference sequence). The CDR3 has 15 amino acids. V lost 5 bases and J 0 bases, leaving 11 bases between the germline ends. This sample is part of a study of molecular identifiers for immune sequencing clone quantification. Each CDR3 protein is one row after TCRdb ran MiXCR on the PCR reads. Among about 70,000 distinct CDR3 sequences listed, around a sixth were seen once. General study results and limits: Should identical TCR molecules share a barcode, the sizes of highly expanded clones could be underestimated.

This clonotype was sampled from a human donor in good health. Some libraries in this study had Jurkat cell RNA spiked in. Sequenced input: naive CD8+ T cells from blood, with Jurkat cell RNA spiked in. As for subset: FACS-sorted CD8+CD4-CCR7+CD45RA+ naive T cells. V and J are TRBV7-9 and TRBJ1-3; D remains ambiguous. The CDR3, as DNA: TGTGCCAGCAGCACCCCCCTAGGCTCTGGAAACACCATATATTTT. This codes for CASSTPLGSGNTIYF. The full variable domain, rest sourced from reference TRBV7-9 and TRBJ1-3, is DTGVSQNPRHKITKRGQNVTFRCDPISEHNRLYWYRQTLGQGPEFLTYFQNEAQLEKSRLLSDRFSAERPKGSFSTLEIQRTEQGDSAMYLCASSTPLGSGNTIYFGEGSWLTVV.